The 22 T cell receptor beta chains presented below share a single source sample, sequenced in a study of blood T cell repertoires in COVID-19. Profiling relied on immunoSEQ multiplex PCR, and the TCRdb table lists in-frame clones only, not all of them. The top ten hold roughly 1.5% of the sample, which has nearly 95,000 clones, roughly 88% seen once. The sample was peripheral blood. Receptor source: a human donor with active COVID-19. The donor label of this sample is uncertain.

This rearrangement joins TRBV7-9 to TRBJ2-1; weak D call: TRBD2 (6 bases). In germline, CDR1 is SEHNR, CDR2 FQNEAQ (reference sequence). Trimming shortened V by 1 base and J by 2 bases, and 9 bases separated the two germline ends. There are 15 residues in the CDR3. CDR3 nucleotides: TGTGCCAGCAGCTTAGGCAGCGGGCCCTACAATGAGCAGTTCTTC. Protein: CASSLGSGPYNEQFF.

The genes are TRBV27 and TRBJ2-1, with D perhaps matching TRBD2 (5 bases). Germline V gene sequence: CDR1 MNHEY, CDR2 SMNVEV (reference sequence). The CDR3 sequence is 12 residues long. Trimming pared 6 bases from V and 5 bases from J, leaving 8 bases between. CDR3 sequence reads: CASSSLDNEQFF. The CDR3 nucleotides read TGTGCCAGCAGCTCACTAGACAATGAGCAGTTCTTC.

This chain joins TRBV29-1 and TRBJ2-7; D is perhaps TRBD1 (5 bases). Trimming pared 6 bases from V and 2 bases from J, leaving 11 bases between. The CDR3 is 12 residues long. Germline V lookup: CDR1 SQVTM, CDR2 ANQGSEA. The CDR3 region is CSVAGMTYEQYF. Here the CDR3 DNA reads TGCAGCGTGGCAGGGATGACCTACGAGCAGTACTTC.

The chain recombines TRBV9 with TRBJ1-3; D gene uncertain. Trimming removed 1 base from V and 0 bases from J, with 8 bases in between. Germline V gives CDR1 SGDLS, CDR2 YYNGEE. The length of the CDR3 is 15 residues. CDR3 DNA: TGTGCCAGCAGCGTAAGTTCCGGCTCTGGAAACACCATATATTTT. Translating gives CASSVSSGSGNTIYF.

The table lists this clone with a count of one. The rearrangement uses TRBV15 and TRBJ2-3, with D perhaps matching TRBD2 (5 bases). V lost 1 base to trimming and J lost 2 bases, with 10 bases between them. The CDR3 length is 15 residues. Germline CDR1 and CDR2: LNHNV and YYDKDF (reference sequence). The CDR3, as DNA: TGTGCCACCAGCAGAGGTGAGCGGAACACAGATACGCAGTATTTT. Translation: CATSRGERNTDTQYF.

The chain joins TRBV4-3 to TRBJ2-7; 9 bases line up with TRBD1. The V gene end was trimmed by 3 bases and the J gene end by 3 bases; junction bases not matched to a gene: 9. CDR1 is LGHNA, CDR2 YSLEER, per germline. The length of the CDR3 is 16 residues. CDR3: CASSQHSGTGRYEQYF. DNA of the CDR3: TGCGCCAGCAGCCAGCACTCCGGGACAGGGCGCTACGAGCAGTACTTC.

CDR3 sequence: CASSFRFSGLRSIGELFF. CDR3 nucleotide sequence: TGTGCCAGCAGTTTTCGATTTTCGGGGTTGAGGTCTATCGGGGAGCTGTTTTTT. The genes are TRBV27 and TRBJ2-2; the D gene is possibly TRBD2 (5 bases). Germline V gives CDR1 MNHEY, CDR2 SMNVEV (reference sequence). The CDR3 runs 18 residues. Trimming left V 3 bases short and J 7 bases short, with 24 bases between.

The chain employs TRBV6-6 and TRBJ1-2, with no clear D. V lost 3 bases and J 4 bases, leaving 3 bases between the germline ends. The CDR3 is 11 residues long. Germline V gene sequence: CDR1 MNHNY, CDR2 SVGAGI (reference sequence). The CDR3 spells CASSYIYGYTF. The CDR3, as DNA: TGTGCCAGCAGTTATATCTATGGCTACACCTTC.

V is TRBV21-1 and J is TRBJ2-3; the D segment call TRBD2 is taken from the table without a DNA check. TRBV21-1 is a recognized pseudogene. This CDR3 is built from 17 residues. DNA for the CDR3: TGTGCCAGCAAAGGACTAGCGGGGGGGCCTTGGACAGATACGCAGTATTTT. Translating gives CASKGLAGGPWTDTQYF.

The chain links TRBV2 to TRBJ1-5; maybe TRBD1 (6 bases). The CDR3 has 15 residues. V was trimmed by 6 bases and J by 4 bases, leaving 16 bases between them. Germline V gene data show CDR1 as SNHLY and CDR2 as FYNNEI. The CDR3 coding sequence is TGTGCCAGCAGCCGAGGGGGGGCGGGTAATCAGCCCCAGCATTTT. It codes for CASSRGGAGNQPQHF. Using reference TRBV2 and TRBJ1-5 for the parts outside the CDR3, the full variable domain is EPEVTQTPSHQVTQMGQEVILRCVPISNHLYFYWYRQILGQKVEFLVSFYNNEISEKSEIFDDQFSVERPDGSNFTLKIRSTKLEDSAMYFCASSRGGAGNQPQHFGDGTRLSIL.

The chain recombines TRBV7-3 with TRBJ2-4; D is possibly TRBD1 (5 bases). This CDR3 has 13 residues. Trimming pared 5 bases from V and 5 bases from J, leaving 10 bases between. Germline V CDR1 and CDR2: SGHTA, FQGTGA. The CDR3 sequence: CASSLGRENIQYF. The CDR3 DNA is TGTGCCAGCAGCCTGGGGCGAGAAAACATTCAGTACTTC. Full variable domain (missing parts from reference TRBV7-3 and TRBJ2-4): GAGVSQTPSNKVTEKGKYVELRCDPISGHTALYWYRQSLGQGPEFLIYFQGTGAADDSGLPNDRFFAVRPEGSVSTLKIQRTERGDSAVYLCASSLGRENIQYFGAGTRLSVL.

The count of this clone is one. The gene calls are TRBV2 and TRBJ1-2; D is unclear. The CDR3 extends over 16 amino acids. V lost 6 bases, J lost 0 bases, and 17 bases lay in between. Germline V CDR1 and CDR2: SNHLY, FYNNEI. The CDR3 here is CASRDGLDYANYGYTF. CDR3 bases: TGTGCCAGCAGGGATGGGCTCGACTATGCTAACTATGGCTACACCTTC.

The chain combines TRBV11-2 with TRBJ2-2; D remains ambiguous. This CDR3 contains 13 residues. Trimming cost V 5 bases and J 3 bases, with 7 bases left between them. Germline V gives CDR1 SGHAT, CDR2 FQNNGV. The CDR3 DNA reads as TGTGCCAGCAGCCGCCTAGACACCGGGGAGCTGTTTTTT. It encodes CASSRLDTGELFF.

For the CDR3, the DNA is TGTGCCAGCAGCGAGAGGACTAGCGGGGGTGCAGATACGCAGTATTTT. This translates into CASSERTSGGADTQYF. The J gene is TRBJ2-3, the V gene TRBV7-2, with 13 nucleotides matching TRBD2. Germline V gene sequence: CDR1 SGHTA, CDR2 FQGNSA. The V and J ends lost 5 bases and 4 bases, in that order; junction bases with no gene match: 6. CDR3 size: 16 residues.

This clone appeared a single time. The chain joins TRBV7-9 to TRBJ1-4; D unclear. The V gene lost 5 bases and the J gene lost 7 bases, with 14 bases spanning the gap. The CDR3 is made up of 14 amino acids. The V gene's germline CDR1 is SEHNR and CDR2 FQNEAQ (reference sequence). The CDR3 reads CASSEGGVSEKLFF. The CDR3 DNA reads TGTGCCAGCAGCGAGGGAGGTGTAAGTGAAAAACTGTTTTTT. Based on the CDR3 plus reference TRBV7-9 and TRBJ1-4, the full variable domain is DTGVSQNPRHKITKRGQNVTFRCDPISEHNRLYWYRQTLGQGPEFLTYFQNEAQLEKSRLLSDRFSAERPKGSFSTLEIQRTEQGDSAMYLCASSEGGVSEKLFFGSGTQLSVL.

The V call is TRBV19, the J call TRBJ1-5, with D possibly matching TRBD1 (5 bases). Germline V gene sequence: CDR1 LNHDA, CDR2 SQIVND (reference sequence). The CDR3 loop spans 16 amino acids. The V and J ends lost 6 bases and 0 bases respectively, with 15 bases between them. The CDR3 reads CASRLTATYSNQPQHF. For the CDR3, the DNA is TGTGCCAGTAGGCTGACAGCGACCTATAGCAATCAGCCCCAGCATTTT.

The J gene is TRBJ1-2, the V gene TRBV7-9; no reliable D call. CDR3 length: 14 amino acids. The germline V and J ends were trimmed by 5 bases and 2 bases, with 12 bases remaining between them. Germline-derived CDR1 and CDR2 are SEHNR and FQNEAQ (reference sequence). In DNA form, the CDR3 reads TGTGCCAGCAGCCCACTCGGTTGGAACTATGGCTACACCTTC. As protein: CASSPLGWNYGYTF.

The chain employs TRBV2 and TRBJ2-7; TRBD2 agrees at 7 bases. Germline lookup yields CDR1 SNHLY and CDR2 FYNNEI. The CDR3 covers 14 residues. V shed 6 bases and J 3 bases; nucleotides not matched to a gene: 8. CDR3 region: CASRPAGVFYEQYF. The CDR3 nucleotides read TGTGCCAGCAGGCCGGCGGGAGTCTTCTACGAGCAGTACTTC.

The chain couples TRBV27 to TRBJ2-2; 7 nucleotides match TRBD1. CDR1 and CDR2 (germline): MNHEY, SMNVEV (reference sequence). After removal of 6 bases from V and 1 base from J, the junction contained 2 bases not matched to a gene. The CDR3 totals 14 residues. CDR3 protein: CASRGTVNTGELFF. CDR3 in DNA: TGTGCCAGCAGGGGGACAGTGAACACCGGGGAGCTGTTTTTT.

This sequence joins TRBV7-2 and TRBJ2-5; D is possibly TRBD2 (5 bases). This CDR3 has 14 amino acids. Germline CDR1 reads SGHTA; CDR2 reads FQGNSA. With 5 bases removed from V and 2 bases from J, the gap between germline ends came to 12 bases. CDR3 sequence (DNA): TGTGCCAGCAGCCCCAGCGGCCTACAAGAGACCCAGTACTTC. Translation gives CASSPSGLQETQYF.

V and J are TRBV27 and TRBJ2-1; D gene ambiguous. CDR1 and CDR2 (germline): MNHEY, SMNVEV (reference sequence). The CDR3 sequence is 11 residues long. With 10 bases removed from V and 8 bases from J, the gap between germline ends came to 12 bases. The CDR3 loop reads CAIQTGYEQFF. The CDR3 DNA sequence: TGTGCCATCCAGACTGGGTATGAGCAGTTCTTC.

The rearrangement links TRBV3-1 (or the pseudogene TRBV3-2) to TRBJ2-7, with D perhaps matching TRBD1 (6 bases). CDR3 length equals 17 residues. Germline V gene data show CDR1 as LGHDT and CDR2 as YNNKEL (reference sequence). Deletions cut 11 bases from V and 0 bases from J, with 26 bases between. The CDR3 loop reads CAGLSPGFGTLSYEQYF. In DNA form, the CDR3 reads TGTGCCGGACTCTCACCCGGTTTCGGGACACTCTCCTACGAGCAGTACTTC.